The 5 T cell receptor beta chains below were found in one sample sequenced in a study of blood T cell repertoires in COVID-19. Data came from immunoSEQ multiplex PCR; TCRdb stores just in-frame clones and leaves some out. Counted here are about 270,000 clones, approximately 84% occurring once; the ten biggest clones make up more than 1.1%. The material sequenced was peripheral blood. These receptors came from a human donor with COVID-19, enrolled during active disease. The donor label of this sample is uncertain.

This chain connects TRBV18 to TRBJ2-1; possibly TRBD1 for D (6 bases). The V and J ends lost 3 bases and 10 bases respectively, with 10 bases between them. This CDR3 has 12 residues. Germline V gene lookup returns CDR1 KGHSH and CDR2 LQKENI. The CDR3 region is CASSPTRGEQFF. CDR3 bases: TGTGCCAGCTCACCTACGAGGGGGGAGCAGTTCTTC.

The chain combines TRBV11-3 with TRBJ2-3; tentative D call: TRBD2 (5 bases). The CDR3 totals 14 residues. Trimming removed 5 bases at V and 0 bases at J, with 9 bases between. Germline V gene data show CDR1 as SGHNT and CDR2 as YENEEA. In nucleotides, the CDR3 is TGTGCCAGCAGCGGTCTAGCCAGCACAGATACGCAGTATTTT. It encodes CASSGLASTDTQYF.

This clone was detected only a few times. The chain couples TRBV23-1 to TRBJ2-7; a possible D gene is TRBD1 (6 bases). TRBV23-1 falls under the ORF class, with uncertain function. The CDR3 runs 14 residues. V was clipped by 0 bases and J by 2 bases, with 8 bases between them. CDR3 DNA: TGCGCCAGCAGTCAATCGGACAGTCCCTACGAGCAGTACTTC. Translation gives CASSQSDSPYEQYF.

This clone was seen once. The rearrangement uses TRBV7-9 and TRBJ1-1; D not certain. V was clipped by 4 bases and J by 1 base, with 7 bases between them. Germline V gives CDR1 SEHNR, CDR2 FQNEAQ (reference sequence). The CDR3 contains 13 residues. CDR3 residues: CASSSDWNTEAFF. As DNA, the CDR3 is TGTGCCAGCAGCTCCGACTGGAACACTGAAGCTTTCTTT.

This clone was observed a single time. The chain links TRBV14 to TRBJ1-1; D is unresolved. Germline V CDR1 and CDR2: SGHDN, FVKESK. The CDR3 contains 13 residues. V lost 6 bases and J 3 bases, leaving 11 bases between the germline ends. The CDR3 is CASSPRMHTEAFF. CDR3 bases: TGTGCCAGCAGTCCGAGGATGCACACTGAAGCTTTCTTT.